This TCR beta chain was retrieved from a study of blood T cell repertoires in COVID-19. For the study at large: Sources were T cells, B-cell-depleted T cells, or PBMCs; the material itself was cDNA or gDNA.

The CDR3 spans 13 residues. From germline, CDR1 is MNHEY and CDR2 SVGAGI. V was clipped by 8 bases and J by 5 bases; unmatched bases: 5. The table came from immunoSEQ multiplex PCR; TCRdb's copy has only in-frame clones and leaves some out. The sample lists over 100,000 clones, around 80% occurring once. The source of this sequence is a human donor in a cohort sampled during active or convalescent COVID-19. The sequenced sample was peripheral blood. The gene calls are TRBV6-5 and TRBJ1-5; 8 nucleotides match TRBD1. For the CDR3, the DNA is TGTGCCAGCCAGCAGGGGGCCTATCAGCCCCAGCATTTT. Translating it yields CASQQGAYQPQHF.